The rows below give T cell receptor beta chains drawn from one sample of a study of OX40 agonist ivuxolimab in advanced cancers. Clones were read by immunoSEQ multiplex PCR, and TCRdb kept only the in-frame ones, dropping some. The sample holds 55,000 to 80,000 clones, roughly 90% seen once. The source was CD4+ or CD8+ T cells sorted from blood, collected in a trial of the OX40 agonist ivuxolimab. Receptors were obtained from an adult with an advanced solid tumor such as melanoma, head and neck, liver or kidney cancer. Both conserved end residues are part of each CDR3. D genes are given only for firm matches.

d_gene,v_gene,j_gene,CDR3aa
NA,TRBV4-1,TRBJ1-6,CASSGQSINSPLHF
NA,TRBV6-1,TRBJ1-1,CASSALPGGTEAFF
NA,TRBV9,TRBJ2-3,CASSVGMRGGGDTQYF
NA,TRBV10-1,TRBJ2-5,CASSESGSQETQYF
TRBD1,TRBV29-1,TRBJ2-3,CSGGQGGDTQYF
TRBD1,TRBV9,TRBJ2-3,CASSVRQGESDTQYF
TRBD2,TRBV6-5,TRBJ2-2,CASSYRGLANTGELFF
NA,TRBV9,TRBJ1-2,CASSVARGSHYGYTF
NA,TRBV5-1,TRBJ1-6,CASSLSGGGRSPLHF
NA,TRBV5-1,TRBJ2-2,CASSLGQTGELFF
TRBD1,TRBV9,TRBJ1-3,CASSVGGQEGNTIYF
NA,TRBV5-4,TRBJ2-4,CASSQEGGLAKNIQYF
NA,TRBV30,TRBJ2-1,CAWSVSDPIIDKQFF
NA,TRBV29-1,TRBJ1-1,CSVKNLGHSRDTEAFF
NA,TRBV7-3,TRBJ2-3,CASRVDSNTDTQYF
TRBD1,TRBV19,TRBJ1-2,CASESTGGYGYTF
NA,TRBV7-3,TRBJ2-6,CASKVHGGANVLTF
NA,TRBV6-1,TRBJ2-3,CASRPLNADTQYF
NA,TRBV30,TRBJ2-3,CAWSAGTFSADTQYF
NA,TRBV9,TRBJ2-3,CASSVGRVMADTQYF
NA,TRBV7-3,TRBJ2-5,CASSAEETQYF
NA,TRBV9,TRBJ2-1,CASTISYNEQFF
NA,TRBV6-1,TRBJ1-2,CASSEGWGQTYGYTF
TRBD2,TRBV11-2,TRBJ2-2,CASSLRLAVNTGELFF
TRBD1,TRBV2,TRBJ1-1,CASSGHRGREAFF
TRBD2,TRBV18,TRBJ2-1,CASSPGTRRYNEQFF
NA,TRBV6-5,TRBJ1-1,CASSIQGGTEAFF